The next 21 T cell receptor beta chains were all read from a single sample in a study of regulatory T cells in long-lasting Graves disease. In building TCR beta libraries, iRepertoire HTBI primers were used together with Arm-PCR of CDR3 regions. A single record per CDR3 protein comes from TCRdb applying MiXCR to the multiplex PCR reads. The table has 400,000 to 500,000 distinct CDR3 sequences, roughly 15% seen once. This sample's time point: newly diagnosed GD, antithyroid drugs for less than 3 months. The TCR library was made from RNA extracted from PBMCs. These data were also reused for a study on T cells in Graves' hyperthyroidism and ophthalmopathy.

Sample: peripheral blood mononuclear cells (PBMCs), taken at new diagnosis, from a patient treated with antithyroid drugs. Source of these receptors: a woman aged 25 to 39 with Graves disease.

The chain employs TRBV29-1 and TRBJ2-7; 8 bases are a match to TRBD2. The CDR3 is made up of 14 amino acids. J lost 3 bases, V lost 7 bases, and 11 bases had no gene match. Germline V CDR1 and CDR2: SQVTM, ANQGSEA. In nucleotides, the CDR3 is TGCAGCGCCGAGGGGCTAGCGGGTATCTACGAGCAGTACTTC. The encoded protein is CSAEGLAGIYEQYF.

In its sample, this clonotype was seen many times. The V and J genes are TRBV28 and TRBJ1-2; no reliable D call. With 6 bases removed from V and 4 bases from J, the gap between germline ends came to 12 bases. The CDR3 is made up of 13 amino acids. Germline loops: CDR1 MDHEN, CDR2 SYDVKM. The CDR3 sequence: CASRSDGLYGYTF. In DNA form, the CDR3 reads TGTGCCAGCAGATCCGACGGACTCTATGGCTACACCTTC.

This chain joins TRBV3-1 and TRBJ2-7; TRBD2 matches at 12 bases. This CDR3 comprises 19 residues. CDR1 LGHDT and CDR2 YNNKEL come from the germline V gene (reference sequence). V gave up 4 bases and J gave up 4 bases; unmatched junction bases: 17. The CDR3 sequence is CASSRPPSGRARKRYEQYF. The DNA of the CDR3 is TGTGCCAGCAGCCGCCCCCCTAGCGGGAGGGCCCGAAAACGGTACGAGCAGTACTTC.

This clonotype was counted many times. This sequence joins TRBV5-1 and TRBJ2-7; D call uncertain. This CDR3 contains 12 residues. Deletions cut 4 bases from V and 4 bases from J, with 9 bases between. Per germline, CDR1 SGHRS and CDR2 YFSETQ. The CDR3 loop is CASSTIGYEQYF. CDR3 in DNA: TGCGCCAGCAGCACTATCGGGTACGAGCAGTACTTC.

This clonotype was observed a few times. A single base separates this from a much larger clone, so it may be a read error. This chain joins TRBV28 and TRBJ2-1; the match to TRBD2 covers 8 bases. The CDR3 has 17 amino acids. The germline V gene encodes CDR1 MDHEN and CDR2 SYDVKM. J gave up 0 bases and V 4 bases, and 8 bases lay outside the gene matches. The CDR3 protein is CASSWLAGLGSYNEQFF. The CDR3 bases are TGTGCCAGCAGTTGGTTAGCGGGGCTAGGCTCCTACAATGAGCAGTTCTTC.

This clonotype was observed at least ten times. The chain joins TRBV18 to TRBJ2-7, with a weak D call TRBD1 (6 bases). Germline V gives CDR1 KGHSH, CDR2 LQKENI. Trimming removed 3 bases at V and 5 bases at J, with 20 bases between. The CDR3 runs to 16 residues. The CDR3 nucleotides read TGTGCCAGCTCACCCAACTCAGGGGTTTCAGGGAACGAGCAGTACTTC. Its protein is CASSPNSGVSGNEQYF.

The rearrangement links TRBV11-2 to TRBJ2-7; D is perhaps TRBD2 (7 bases). Germline assignment: CDR1 SGHAT and CDR2 FQNNGV. There are 15 residues in the CDR3. Trimming removed 1 base at V and 4 bases at J, with 14 bases between. CDR3 in amino acids: CASSLGGGGWYEQYF. The CDR3 DNA reads as TGTGCCAGCAGCTTAGGGGGGGGGGGCTGGTACGAGCAGTACTTC.

Concerning this clonotype: A much bigger clone sits one base away, suggesting this may be a read error. V is TRBV7-3 and J is TRBJ2-7, with D possibly matching TRBD2 (5 bases). The CDR3 spans 12 residues. Trimming took 3 bases from V and 5 from J, leaving 8 bases between them. CDR1 is SGHTA and CDR2 is FQGTGA in the germline V gene. This CDR3 is CASSLREDEQYF. The CDR3 region has the DNA TGTGCCAGCAGCTTGAGGGAAGACGAGCAGTACTTC. Supplemented by reference TRBV7-3 and TRBJ2-7, the full variable domain reads GAGVSQTPSNKVTEKGKYVELRCDPISGHTALYWYRQSLGQGPEFLIYFQGTGAADDSGLPNDRFFAVRPEGSVSTLKIQRTERGDSAVYLCASSLREDEQYFGPGTRLTVT.

This clonotype was observed many times. V is TRBV12-3 or TRBV12-4 and J is TRBJ2-7; 7 bases fit TRBD1. The CDR3 spans 14 residues. J lost 2 bases, V lost 7 bases, and 8 bases had no gene match. CDR3: CASTSTGRAYEQYF. As DNA, the CDR3 is TGTGCCAGCACCTCGACAGGGCGGGCCTACGAGCAGTACTTC.

This clonotype was counted at least ten times. The chain combines TRBV5-1 with TRBJ1-1; D call uncertain. Trimming took 0 bases from V and 4 from J, leaving 10 bases between them. In germline, CDR1 is SGHRS, CDR2 YFSETQ. The CDR3 has 14 residues. The CDR3 region is CASSLDGWGTEAFF. The CDR3 DNA sequence: TGCGCCAGCAGCTTGGATGGATGGGGCACTGAAGCTTTCTTT.

This clonotype was seen at least ten times. CDR3 sequence: CASSLRDRGNEQFF. Written as DNA, the CDR3 is TGTGCCAGCAGCCTTCGGGACAGGGGTAATGAGCAGTTCTTC. This chain uses TRBV7-9 with TRBJ2-1, with 10 bases identical to TRBD1. In germline, CDR1 is SEHNR, CDR2 FQNEAQ (reference sequence). CDR3 length equals 14 residues. V lost 5 bases, J lost 7 bases, and 5 bases stayed unmatched.

At least ten counts were recorded for this clonotype. CDR3 sequence reads: CATSGTRRETQYF. CDR3 in DNA: TGTGCCACCTCCGGGACCCGCCGAGAGACCCAGTACTTC. The chain has TRBV2 and TRBJ2-5; either TRBD1 or TRBD2 may fit D (5 bases each). With 10 bases removed from V and 4 bases from J, the gap between germline ends came to 16 bases. CDR3 size: 13 residues. Germline V CDR1 and CDR2: SNHLY, FYNNEI. The full variable domain, with the rest looked up from reference TRBV2 and TRBJ2-5, is EPEVTQTPSHQVTQMGQEVILRCVPISNHLYFYWYRQILGQKVEFLVSFYNNEISEKSEIFDDQFSVERPDGSNFTLKIRSTKLEDSAMYFCATSGTRRETQYFGPGTRLLVL.

This clonotype was seen at least ten times. This chain joins TRBV20-1 and TRBJ1-2; D gene ambiguous. Germline V CDR1 and CDR2: DFQATT, SNEGSKA (reference sequence). Trimming removed 0 bases at V and 4 bases at J, with 27 bases between. The CDR3 spans 19 residues. As DNA, the CDR3 is TGCAGTGCTAGAGATCTGAGGGCTCAACTCAGGCTGGAGGGCTATGGCTACACCTTC. Its protein is CSARDLRAQLRLEGYGYTF.

This clonotype was found a few times. The V call is TRBV19, the J call TRBJ2-1, with 7 positions matching TRBD1. The CDR3 has 14 residues. V lost 1 base and J lost 3; bases outside the gene matches: 0. Per the germline V gene, CDR1 is LNHDA and CDR2 is SQIVND (reference sequence). CDR3 region: CASSIGDSYNEQFF. CDR3 nucleotides: TGTGCCAGTAGTATAGGGGACAGCTACAATGAGCAGTTCTTC.

In its sample, this clonotype was seen a few times. This chain links TRBV5-1 with TRBJ2-1, with 10 bases that match TRBD2. The CDR3 has 15 residues. In germline, CDR1 is SGHRS, CDR2 YFSETQ. V gave up 4 bases and J gave up 5 bases; unmatched junction bases: 6. The CDR3 is CASSQTSGTNNEQFF. CDR3 in DNA: TGCGCCAGCAGCCAAACTAGCGGGACCAACAATGAGCAGTTCTTC.

This chain uses TRBV3-1 with TRBJ1-2, with D perhaps TRBD1 (5 bases). The CDR3 covers 15 residues. Trimming shortened V by 0 bases and J by 4 bases, and 12 bases separated the two germline ends. Germline V gene data show CDR1 as LGHDT and CDR2 as YNNKEL (reference sequence). The CDR3 loop is CASSQDTSGAYGYTF. CDR3 nucleotide sequence: TGTGCCAGCAGCCAAGATACCTCCGGGGCCTATGGCTACACCTTC.

This clonotype appeared a few times. The V and J genes are TRBV13 and TRBJ2-2, with 8 nucleotides matching TRBD2. The V segment lost 3 bases and the J segment 0 bases; nucleotides outside the gene matches: 6. The germline gives CDR1 PRHDT, CDR2 FYEKMQ (reference sequence). The CDR3 has 17 residues. The CDR3 sequence is CASSLSGSTSNTGELFF. DNA for the CDR3: TGTGCCAGCAGCTTGAGCGGGAGTACGTCGAACACCGGGGAGCTGTTTTTT.

This clonotype appeared a few times. The chain recombines TRBV7-3 with TRBJ2-1; D is perhaps TRBD1 (6 bases). V was shortened by 4 bases and J by 5 bases, with 15 bases between the two germline ends. This CDR3 contains 15 residues. In germline, CDR1 is SGHTA, CDR2 FQGTGA. This CDR3 is CASSSTGSHDNEQFF. Here the CDR3 DNA reads TGTGCCAGCAGCTCAACAGGGAGCCACGACAATGAGCAGTTCTTC.

This clonotype was found many times. The V call is TRBV7-3, the J call TRBJ2-1; perhaps TRBD2 as D (6 bases). The CDR3 totals 16 residues. The V gene lost 5 bases and the J gene lost 1 base, with 15 bases spanning the gap. Germline assignment: CDR1 SGHTA and CDR2 FQGTGA. The CDR3 region has the DNA TGTGCCAGCAGCCTACGTGGAGGGAGGTCCTACAATGAGCAGTTCTTC. Translation gives CASSLRGGRSYNEQFF.

Comment on this clonotype: The junction and the germline gene differ at one end; a read error may be behind it. The chain recombines TRBV7-9 with TRBJ1-4, with 7 bases fitting TRBD1. The germline V gene encodes CDR1 SEHNR and CDR2 FQNEAQ (reference sequence). The CDR3 runs to 19 residues. CDR3 DNA: TGTGCCAGCAGCTTAGGAGTACAGGGGAGAAGTGCAACTAGTGAAAAGCTGTTTTTT. Its protein is CASSLGVQGRSATSEKLFF.

The gene calls are TRBV9 and TRBJ1-6; D might be TRBD1 (5 bases). This CDR3 is 15 amino acids long. Germline assignment: CDR1 SGDLS and CDR2 YYNGEE. Trimming took off 5 bases at V and 7 bases at J, with 16 bases between the two ends. CDR3 sequence: CASRQGQGENSPLHF. The CDR3 DNA sequence: TGTGCCAGCAGACAAGGACAAGGTGAAAATTCACCCCTCCACTTT.